What follows are 12 T cell receptor beta chains derived from one specimen sequenced in a study of tumor-infiltrating lymphocytes in localized non-small cell lung cancer. TCRdb's table, derived via immunoSEQ multiplex PCR, lists solely in-frame clones and lacks some. The sample gives 10,000 to 13,000 clones, approximately 86% of which show up once; 7.8% is in the top ten. Sequencing used uninvolved lung tissue not adjacent to the tumor. The source of these receptors is a human donor with non-small cell lung cancer.

V usage is TRBV9 and J usage is TRBJ2-6; D assignment may be TRBD1 or TRBD2 (5 bases each). Trimming removed 0 bases from V and 0 bases from J, with 7 bases in between. Germline-derived CDR1 and CDR2 are SGDLS and YYNGEE. The CDR3 contains 16 residues. CDR3 loop: CASSVEGTSGANVLTF. The CDR3 DNA reads TGTGCCAGCAGCGTAGAGGGGACCTCTGGGGCCAACGTCCTGACTTTC. Using reference TRBV9 and TRBJ2-6 for the parts outside the CDR3, the full variable domain is DSGVTQTPKHLITATGQRVTLRCSPRSGDLSVYWYQQSLDQGLQFLIQYYNGEERAKGNILERFSAQQFPDLHSELNLSSLELGDSALYFCASSVEGTSGANVLTFGAGSRLTVL.

This clone was seen just once. This CDR3 is CASSSDLYGYTF. In DNA form, the CDR3 reads TGTGCCAGCAGTTCGGACCTCTATGGCTACACCTTC. V usage is TRBV27 and J usage is TRBJ1-2; no reliable D call. The germline V gene has CDR1 MNHEY and CDR2 SMNVEV (reference sequence). Between the trimmed V and J ends, which lost 4 bases and 4 bases, there was a span of 7 bases. The CDR3 runs to 12 residues.

The CDR3 spells CASSPSGTGGAMNTEAFF. CDR3 coding DNA: TGTGCCAGCAGTCCCTCCGGGACAGGGGGCGCTATGAACACTGAAGCTTTCTTT. This sequence joins TRBV9 and TRBJ1-1; 12 positions agree with TRBD1. V dropped 5 bases and J dropped 0; count of bases not matched to a gene: 11. Looked up from germline, CDR1 is SGDLS and CDR2 is YYNGEE. The CDR3 spans 18 residues.

The genes are TRBV19 and TRBJ1-2; tentative D call: TRBD1 (6 bases). The CDR3 is made up of 13 amino acids. The ends were cut back, 4 bases at V and 3 bases at J, with 9 bases in the middle. Germline assignment: CDR1 LNHDA and CDR2 SQIVND (reference sequence). Here the CDR3 reads CASSTQGDYGYTF. The CDR3 region has the DNA TGTGCCAGTAGTACACAGGGAGACTATGGCTACACCTTC.

This sequence joins TRBV7-2 and TRBJ1-1; no definite D call. Germline V gives CDR1 SGHTA, CDR2 FQGNSA. The V end was cut by 5 bases, the J end by 6 bases, with 13 bases between. The CDR3 runs to 13 residues. For the CDR3, the DNA is TGTGCCAGCAGCCCCCCGGGAAGGTCTGAAGCTTTCTTT. Translated, it gives CASSPPGRSEAFF.

This clone has a handful of counts. The rearrangement joins TRBV30 to TRBJ1-5, with D unclear. CDR1 is GTSNPN, CDR2 SVGIG, per germline (reference sequence). V lost 1 base to trimming and J lost 0 bases, with 7 bases between them. The CDR3 extends over 14 amino acids. CDR3 protein: CAWSGLASNQPQHF. DNA for the CDR3: TGTGCCTGGAGTGGTTTAGCTAGCAATCAGCCCCAGCATTTT.

The rearrangement links TRBV5-6 to TRBJ1-1; unclear D gene. Germline loops: CDR1 SGHDT, CDR2 YYEEEE. The CDR3 loop spans 13 amino acids. Trimming shortened V by 2 bases and J by 7 bases, and 12 bases separated the two germline ends. Here the CDR3 DNA reads TGTGCCAGCAGCTTCGGGAGGTATGGTGAAGCTTTCTTT. It specifies CASSFGRYGEAFF.

This clone came up a few times. The genes are TRBV20-1 and TRBJ1-2; D is unresolved. The CDR3 length is 11 residues. Germline V lookup: CDR1 DFQATT, CDR2 SNEGSKA (reference sequence). V was clipped by 1 base and J by 3 bases, with 3 bases between them. The CDR3 region is CSARVDYGYTF. In DNA form, the CDR3 reads TGCAGTGCTAGAGTCGACTATGGCTACACCTTC.

The V call is TRBV9, the J call TRBJ1-2, with 8 bases lining up with TRBD1. Germline CDR1 reads SGDLS; CDR2 reads YYNGEE. This CDR3 comprises 15 residues. V was pared by 1 base and J by 8 bases, with 10 bases of the junction left unmatched. In DNA form, the CDR3 reads TGTGCCAGCAGCGTAACCGGGACAGGCCTAGGGGGCTACACCTTC. It codes for CASSVTGTGLGGYTF.

The chain joins TRBV5-1 to TRBJ2-2; 8 nucleotides agree with TRBD1. CDR3 length equals 13 residues. J was trimmed by 9 bases and V by 5 bases; bases with no gene match: 6. Per germline, CDR1 SGHRS and CDR2 YFSETQ. The DNA of the CDR3 is TGCGCCAGCAGGGCCGGACAGGGTCGGGAGCTGTTTTTT. Amino acids: CASRAGQGRELFF.

This clone was counted between two and nine times. V gene TRBV6-5 combines with J gene TRBJ1-1; D unresolved. V was trimmed by 5 bases and J by 2 bases, leaving 9 bases between them. The V gene's germline CDR1 is MNHEY and CDR2 SVGAGI. The CDR3 is made up of 13 amino acids. The CDR3: CASSDGYNTEAFF. The CDR3 DNA follows: TGTGCCAGCAGTGACGGGTATAACACTGAAGCTTTCTTT.

J is TRBJ2-7 and V is TRBV23-1; D gene ambiguous. TRBV23-1 is given ORF status, its function remaining uncertain. The germline V and J ends were trimmed by 6 bases and 0 bases, with 24 bases remaining between them. There are 18 residues in the CDR3. The CDR3 bases are TGCGCCAGCAGCACTTCTCAACGTTTGGACCGTCTCTCCTACGAGCAGTACTTC. Translation gives CASSTSQRLDRLSYEQYF.